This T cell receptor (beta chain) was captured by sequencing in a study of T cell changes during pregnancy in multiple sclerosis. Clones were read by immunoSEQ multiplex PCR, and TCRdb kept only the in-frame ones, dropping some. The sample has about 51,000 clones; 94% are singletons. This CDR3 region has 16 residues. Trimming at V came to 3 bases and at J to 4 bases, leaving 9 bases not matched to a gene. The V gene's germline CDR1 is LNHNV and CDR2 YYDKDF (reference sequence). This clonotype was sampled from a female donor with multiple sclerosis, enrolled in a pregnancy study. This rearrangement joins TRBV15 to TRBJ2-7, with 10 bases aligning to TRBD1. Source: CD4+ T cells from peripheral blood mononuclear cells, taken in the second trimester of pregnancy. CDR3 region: CATSRAPGTGAYEQYF. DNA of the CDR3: TGTGCCACCAGCAGGGCCCCCGGGACAGGGGCTTACGAGCAGTACTTC.